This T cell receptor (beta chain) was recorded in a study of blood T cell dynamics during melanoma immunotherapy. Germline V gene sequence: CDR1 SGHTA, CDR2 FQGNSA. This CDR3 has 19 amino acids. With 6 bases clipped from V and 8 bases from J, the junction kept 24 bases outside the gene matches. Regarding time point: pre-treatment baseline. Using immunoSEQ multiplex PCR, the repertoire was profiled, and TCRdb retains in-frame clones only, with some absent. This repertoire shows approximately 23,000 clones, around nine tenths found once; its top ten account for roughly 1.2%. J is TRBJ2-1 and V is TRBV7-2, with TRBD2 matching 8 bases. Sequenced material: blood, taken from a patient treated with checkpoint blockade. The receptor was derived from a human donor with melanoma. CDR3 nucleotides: TGTGCCAGCAGGGCCAGCCGGGACGTGGGGAGCGGGAGTTTCGATGAGCAGTTCTTC. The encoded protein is CASRASRDVGSGSFDEQFF.